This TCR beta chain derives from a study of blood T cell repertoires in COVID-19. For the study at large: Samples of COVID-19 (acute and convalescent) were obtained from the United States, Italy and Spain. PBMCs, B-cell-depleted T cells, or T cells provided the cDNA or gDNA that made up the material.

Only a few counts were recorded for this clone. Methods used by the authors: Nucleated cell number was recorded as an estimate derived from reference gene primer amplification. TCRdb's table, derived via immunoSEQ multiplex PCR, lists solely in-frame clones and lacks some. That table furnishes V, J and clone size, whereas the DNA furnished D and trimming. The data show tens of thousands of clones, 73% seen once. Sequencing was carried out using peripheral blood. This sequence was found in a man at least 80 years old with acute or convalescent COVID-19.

The CDR3 region is CASSMYGQGDYGYTF. In DNA, the CDR3 is TGTGCCAGTAGTATGTATGGGCAGGGTGACTATGGCTACACCTTC. The rearrangement links TRBV19 to TRBJ1-2; possibly TRBD1 for D (5 bases). This CDR3 is 15 amino acids long. Trimming took 3 bases from V and 3 from J, leaving 14 bases between them. Germline V gene data show CDR1 as LNHDA and CDR2 as SQIVND (reference sequence).